A selection of T cell receptor beta chains follows, all from one sample in a study of lymphopenia after photon versus proton radiotherapy. This table comes from immunoSEQ multiplex PCR, and its TCRdb copy is limited to in-frame clones, with some not included. The data hold 150,000 to 200,000 clones, with around nine tenths observed a single time. Sequences were derived from peripheral blood, sampled from a patient treated with photon-based radiotherapy. These receptors were obtained from a man aged 45 to 65 with gastric cancer. Both conserved end residues are part of each CDR3. The D gene is left open where the match is weak. Size is stated for part of the rows, as once, few or many counts, or as a class when the clone is expanded.

size	D	V	length	J	CDR3	DNA
NA	NA	TRBV4-2	14	TRBJ2-7	CASSQDGAGYEQYF	TGTGCCAGCAGCCAAGATGGGGCGGGGTACGAGCAGTACTTC
NA	TRBD1	TRBV10-1	15	TRBJ1-1	CASSDPGQKNTEAFF	TGCGCCAGCAGTGATCCGGGACAGAAGAACACTGAAGCTTTCTTT
NA	NA	TRBV29-1	13	TRBJ1-1	CSVEGPGRVEAFF	TGCAGCGTTGAAGGGCCCGGACGGGTCGAAGCTTTCTTT
NA	TRBD1	TRBV2	14	TRBJ2-3	CASSVYRGSDTQYF	TGTGCCAGCAGTGTATACAGGGGATCAGATACGCAGTATTTT
NA	TRBD1	TRBV7-9	15	TRBJ2-2	CASSSRQGNTGELFF	TGTGCCAGCAGCTCCCGACAGGGGAACACCGGGGAGCTGTTTTTT
NA	TRBD1	TRBV30	15	TRBJ2-5	CAWSVLGTGRKTQYF	TGTGCCTGGAGTGTCCTCGGGACAGGGAGGAAGACCCAGTACTTC
NA	NA	TRBV7-8	15	TRBJ2-6	CASSHSDSGANVLTF	TGTGCCAGCAGTCATTCGGACTCTGGGGCCAACGTCCTGACTTTC
NA	TRBD1	TRBV28	16	TRBJ2-2	CASSSPQTGDTGELFF	TGTGCCAGCAGTTCTCCTCAGACAGGGGACACCGGGGAGCTGTTTTTT
few	NA	TRBV27	17	TRBJ1-2	CASSFGGGKGPRYGYTF	TGTGCCAGCAGTTTTGGTGGTGGGAAGGGGCCGAGGTATGGCTACACCTTC
NA	TRBD1	TRBV7-2	14	TRBJ1-2	CASSLNTGGYGYTF	TGTGCCAGCAGCCTTAATACAGGGGGCTATGGCTACACCTTC
once	NA	TRBV2	11	TRBJ1-4	CASSPYEKLFF	TGTGCCAGCAGTCCCTATGAAAAACTGTTTTTT
NA	TRBD1	TRBV7-9	16	TRBJ1-5	CASSGPGQVSNQPQHF	TGTGCCAGCAGCGGGCCGGGACAGGTTAGCAATCAGCCCCAGCATTTT
NA	TRBD2	TRBV9	16	TRBJ2-3	CASSALAGVFTDTQYF	TGTGCCAGCAGCGCCTTAGCGGGAGTATTCACAGATACGCAGTATTTT
NA	NA	TRBV14	13	TRBJ2-3	CASSQHSTDTQYF	TGTGCCAGCAGCCAGCATAGCACAGATACGCAGTATTTT
NA	TRBD2	TRBV9	16	TRBJ2-7	CASSPRLAGSSYEQYF	TGTGCCAGCAGCCCCCGTCTAGCGGGAAGCTCCTACGAGCAGTACTTC
NA	TRBD1	TRBV29-1	16	TRBJ2-5	CSVTHPPGQSKETQYF	TGCAGCGTGACCCACCCACCGGGACAGAGCAAAGAGACCCAGTACTTC
NA	TRBD1	TRBV18	15	TRBJ2-7	CASSAGTGVTYEQYF	TGTGCCAGCTCAGCCGGGACAGGGGTCACCTACGAGCAGTACTTC
NA	NA	TRBV29-1	12	TRBJ1-2	CSVVGTLEGYTF	TGCAGCGTTGTAGGGACCTTGGAGGGCTACACCTTC
NA	TRBD2	TRBV4-1	15	TRBJ2-1	CASSHASGRAREQFF	TGCGCCAGCAGCCACGCTAGCGGGAGGGCCAGAGAGCAGTTCTTC
NA	TRBD1	TRBV4-1	14	TRBJ2-7	CASSQGTGGNEQYF	TGCGCCAGCAGCCAAGGCACAGGGGGGAACGAGCAGTACTTC
NA	NA	TRBV6-1	13	TRBJ1-5	CASSETPGQPQHF	TGTGCCAGCAGTGAAACGCCTGGGCAGCCCCAGCATTTT
NA	NA	TRBV5-6	17	TRBJ2-3	CASSSGEGVFGTDTQYF	TGTGCCAGCAGCTCCGGGGAGGGGGTTTTTGGCACAGATACGCAGTATTTT
NA	TRBD2	TRBV7-2	15	TRBJ2-7	CASSFRVAGVYEQYF	TGTGCCAGCAGCTTCCGGGTAGCGGGAGTCTACGAGCAGTACTTC
once	NA	TRBV7-8	15	TRBJ1-3	CASSLGGTSGNTIYF	TGTGCCAGCAGCTTAGGTGGGACAAGTGGAAACACCATATATTTT
NA	NA	TRBV7-2	13	TRBJ2-2	CASSPTNTGELFF	TGTGCCAGCAGCCCCACCAACACCGGGGAGCTGTTTTTT
NA	NA	TRBV2	13	TRBJ2-1	CASSLHSQTEQFF	TGTGCCAGCAGTCTCCATAGCCAGACTGAGCAGTTCTTC
once	NA	TRBV5-1	14	TRBJ1-5	CASSLGGSGQPQHF	TGCGCCAGCAGCTTGGGGGGGTCCGGTCAGCCCCAGCATTTT
once	TRBD2	TRBV28	17	TRBJ2-3	CASSLYTSGPSTDTQYF	TGTGCCAGCAGTTTATACACTAGCGGCCCCAGCACAGATACGCAGTATTTT
NA	NA	TRBV30	13	TRBJ1-5	CAWNRDRNQPQHF	TGTGCCTGGAACAGGGACCGCAATCAGCCCCAGCATTTT
NA	NA	TRBV15	13	TRBJ1-1	CATSRVGGTEAFF	TGTGCCACCAGCAGAGTGGGTGGCACTGAAGCTTTCTTT
NA	NA	TRBV28	17	TRBJ2-2	CASSLRISGRNTGELFF	TGTGCCAGCAGTTTACGCATATCAGGGAGAAACACCGGGGAGCTGTTTTTT
NA	NA	TRBV27	14	TRBJ2-4	CASSTAPRGNIQYF	TGTGCCAGCAGTACAGCGCCCCGGGGAAACATTCAGTACTTC
NA	NA	TRBV5-5	13	TRBJ1-1	CASSLFGNTEAFF	TGTGCCAGCAGCTTGTTCGGGAACACTGAAGCTTTCTTT
NA	TRBD1	TRBV5-4	15	TRBJ1-3	CASSLDRGSGNTIYF	TGTGCCAGCAGCTTGGACAGGGGCTCTGGAAACACCATATATTTT
NA	NA	TRBV28	15	TRBJ2-1	CASSPLQLSGTEQFF	TGTGCCAGCAGTCCACTCCAGCTTAGCGGAACTGAGCAGTTCTTC
NA	NA	TRBV6-5	14	TRBJ1-5	CASSRPGTNQPQHF	TGTGCCAGCAGTCGCCCAGGTACCAATCAGCCCCAGCATTTT
once	TRBD2	TRBV19	14	TRBJ2-3	CASRTSGSEDTQYF	TGTGCCAGTAGAACTAGCGGGTCGGAAGATACGCAGTATTTT
once	TRBD2	TRBV5-4	14	TRBJ2-7	CASSLGLAGGPQYF	TGTGCCAGCAGCCTGGGACTAGCGGGAGGGCCGCAGTACTTC
NA	NA	TRBV11-3	14	TRBJ1-1	CASSLQGSNTEAFF	TGTGCCAGCAGTTTACAGGGCTCGAACACTGAAGCTTTCTTT
NA	NA	TRBV6-5	15	TRBJ2-6	CASSYTVSGANVLTF	TGTGCCAGCAGTTACACGGTCTCTGGGGCCAACGTCCTGACTTTC
NA	NA	TRBV25-1	12	TRBJ1-1	CASSGANTEAFF	TGTGCCAGCAGTGGGGCGAACACTGAAGCTTTCTTT
NA	NA	TRBV19	13	TRBJ1-2	CASSPPPGHGYTF	TGTGCCAGTAGTCCCCCCCCGGGTCATGGCTACACCTTC
NA	NA	TRBV19	16	TRBJ2-2	CASSMPRTLNTGELFF	TGTGCCAGTAGTATGCCCCGGACGCTTAACACCGGGGAGCTGTTTTTT
NA	NA	TRBV7-9	15	TRBJ1-2	CASSLAGWGTDGYTF	TGTGCCAGCAGCTTAGCGGGGTGGGGGACGGATGGCTACACCTTC
NA	TRBD2	TRBV6-5	14	TRBJ2-7	CASSRTRRTYEQYF	TGTGCCAGCAGCCGGACTAGAAGAACCTACGAGCAGTACTTC
NA	NA	TRBV6-1	15	TRBJ1-5	CASSEGETGPQPQHF	TGTGCCAGCAGTGAAGGGGAAACGGGGCCTCAGCCCCAGCATTTT
NA	NA	TRBV11-3	15	TRBJ1-5	CASSPAGVGHQPQHF	TGTGCCAGCAGCCCGGCAGGGGTTGGACATCAGCCCCAGCATTTT
NA	NA	TRBV7-9	13	TRBJ2-5	CASSYTDTETQYF	TGTGCCAGCAGCTACACGGACACTGAGACCCAGTACTTC
NA	NA	TRBV6-4	15	TRBJ2-2	CASSDRGRNTGELFF	TGTGCCAGCAGTGACAGGGGACGTAACACCGGGGAGCTGTTTTTT
NA	NA	TRBV10-3	13	TRBJ2-1	CAISASKVDEQFF	TGTGCCATCAGTGCCTCGAAGGTGGATGAGCAGTTCTTC
NA	TRBD2	TRBV19	15	TRBJ2-7	CASSNLAGGAYEQYF	TGTGCCAGTAGTAACCTAGCGGGAGGTGCCTACGAGCAGTACTTC
NA	TRBD1	TRBV19	15	TRBJ2-7	CASSYRGGGTYEQYF	TGTGCCAGTAGTTACAGGGGTGGAGGCACCTACGAGCAGTACTTC
NA	TRBD2	TRBV6-4	13	TRBJ2-3	CASSAGGIDTQYF	TGTGCCAGCAGTGCGGGAGGGATAGATACGCAGTATTTT
NA	NA	TRBV5-1	17	TRBJ2-2	CASSSFGWDQGTGELFF	TGCGCCAGCAGCTCCTTTGGGTGGGACCAAGGAACCGGGGAGCTGTTTTTT
NA	TRBD1	TRBV6-6	13	TRBJ2-7	CASSRDRVGEQYF	TGTGCCAGCAGCCGGGACAGGGTGGGGGAGCAGTACTTC
NA	NA	TRBV19	13	TRBJ2-2	CASSWANTGELFF	TGTGCCTCAAGTTGGGCGAACACCGGGGAGCTGTTTTTT
NA	NA	TRBV6-5	14	TRBJ2-1	CASRIAPSYNEQFF	TGTGCCAGCAGAATAGCGCCCTCCTACAATGAGCAGTTCTTC
NA	NA	TRBV19	14	TRBJ1-5	CASSPPWGNQPQHF	TGTGCCAGTAGTCCCCCTTGGGGGAATCAGCCCCAGCATTTT
NA	NA	TRBV4-1	16	TRBJ1-1	CASSQDERVLNTEAFF	TGCGCCAGCAGCCAAGATGAGCGCGTACTGAACACTGAAGCTTTCTTT